Sequencing of this T cell receptor (beta chain) was carried out in a study of cytomegalovirus exposure and HLA in healthy donors. About the research overall: Inside one of the first data releases sat tens of millions of unique TCRs taken from HLA-typed donors. Study-level results: Association of 16,951 TCR beta sequences with HLA alleles was found at 0.05 false discovery rate in a later analysis. The study labeled around 160 TCR beta chains cytomegalovirus-associated. Later analysis demonstrated an association between a missense DCLRE1C variant and TCR beta V- and J-gene trimming.

Amplification used 60 Vbeta primers and 13 Jbeta primers. Produced via immunoSEQ multiplex PCR; TCRdb's table is partial and in-frame only. Altogether roughly 99,000 clones are present, 55% to 85% being singletons, with the ten largest covering 7.8%. Per germline, CDR1 LNHNV and CDR2 YYDKDF (reference sequence). The CDR3 is 14 amino acids. V shed 5 bases and J shed 5 bases, with 15 bases lying between them. Note on this clone: Antigen specificity is unknown.

The receptor's source is a man aged 25-40 years in good health and CMV-seronegative. Sequenced input: PBMCs. J is TRBJ1-2 and V is TRBV15; D is perhaps TRBD1 (6 bases). CDR3 sequence (DNA): TGTGCCACCAGCGACGCCTCCAGGGGATATGGCTACACCTTC. Translating it yields CATSDASRGYGYTF.